Included here is one T cell receptor (beta chain) sequence, with context. Its antigen is not identified. Libraries were prepared by immunoSEQ multiplex PCR; TCRdb keeps only in-frame clonotypes and omits some of them. The data hold 150,000 or so clones, with roughly 90% observed a single time. These data come from a study of T cell responses to AZD1222 COVID-19 vaccine. Study results and caveats: AZD1222 recipients seropositive at baseline numbered only 5 to 7. Increased Spike-specific TCR breadth and depth were observed after two AZD1222 doses.

Per the germline V gene, CDR1 is MNHEY and CDR2 is SMNVEV (reference sequence). With V trimmed by 5 bases and J by 0 bases, 12 bases remained unmatched. This CDR3 is built from 18 residues. This sequence joins TRBV27 and TRBJ2-5, with TRBD2 identical over 10 bases. The receptor was isolated from an adult in good health. The sample was peripheral blood, taken on day 0 of AZD1222 vaccination. For the CDR3, the DNA is TGTGCCAGCAGTAGCAAGCGGGGGGGAGTCCAGTACCAAGAGACCCAGTACTTC. The encoded protein is CASSSKRGGVQYQETQYF.